This T cell receptor (beta chain) derives from a study of regulatory T cells in long-lasting Graves disease. Remarks on this clonotype: The junction does not match germline at one end; this may be a read error.

Building the TCR beta libraries relied on iRepertoire HTBI primers, and CDR3 regions underwent Arm-PCR. Via MiXCR, TCRdb re-called the multiplex PCR reads, giving one row per CDR3 protein. The sample lists around 360,000 distinct CDR3 sequences; under 20% were seen once. This sample's time point: newly diagnosed GD, antithyroid drugs for less than 3 months. The TCR library was prepared using RNA isolated from PBMCs. The CDR3 length is 15 residues. Germline V CDR1 and CDR2: KGHSH, LQKENI. Another study also made use of these data, one on T cells in Graves' hyperthyroidism and ophthalmopathy. That work contributes: Disease duration under 2 months; hyperthyroidism patients were aged 18 to 65.

V and J are TRBV18 and TRBJ1-5, with 12 positions matching TRBD1. The specimen comprised peripheral blood mononuclear cells (PBMCs), sampled at new diagnosis, from a patient treated with antithyroid drugs. The receptor comes from a woman aged 18-30 years with Graves disease. CDR3 in DNA: TGTGGCAGCTCACGGGGGACAGGGGGCATTCAGCCCCAGCATTTT. It yields the protein CGSSRGTGGIQPQHF.